This TCR beta chain was sequenced in a study of blood T cell repertoires in COVID-19 (dated by TCRdb to 2019 to 2021). About the full investigation: The collaborator samples originated in the United States, Italy and Spain and spanned the acute and convalescent phases of COVID-19. HLA class I and class II types, where available, came from metadata supplied by the sample provider rather than from assay-based typing. Sample metadata almost always included a de-identified subject ID, COVID-19 status, age in years and sex. The prospective study material was composed of cDNA or gDNA derived from T cells, B-cell-depleted T cells, or PBMCs. Deeply sampled blood TCRbeta repertoires from subjects exposed to, actively infected with, or recovered from COVID-19 were included in the dataset. Samples were obtained from the ongoing ImmuneRACE study (first 160 participants) and from about 1,300 subjects provided by 6 global collaborators. The repertoires were released in a freely available public database intended as a resource for research on the immune response to SARS-CoV-2. Study-wide findings and limitations: The amount of clinical and demographic metadata varied by source and participant and was provided uncurated.

The immunoSEQ Assay, a bias-controlled multiplex PCR, was used to amplify TCRbeta CDR3 regions from genomic DNA. From the authors' description of their analysis: Within the assay, amplification of reference gene primers was used to estimate how many nucleated cells each sample contained. To quantify the absolute abundance of each unique TCRbeta CDR3 rearrangement, sequence reads were collapsed and filtered. Productive Simpson clonality was computed per sample as the square root of Simpson's diversity index over productive rearrangements. Imported from immuneACCESS, the table was reduced by TCRdb to in-frame sequences with V and J called. These copies leave out some clones; in studies compared against another copy, an unresolved V gene accounts for under half, and the cause of the remainder is not known. V and J calls and clone size are those listed in that table; D and trimming were worked out from the DNA. The table for this sample lists approximately 140,000 clones; 70% to 90% of them were counted only once. The ten largest clones take up over 1.5% of the sample.

Each collaborating institution followed its own protocols to collect whole blood in K2EDTA tubes. For TCRbeta analysis, collaborators shipped samples as frozen whole blood, isolated PBMCs, or DNA extracted from either of those sample types. On this clone: Its antigen remains unidentified. No qualities accompany the bases; no much larger clone lies one base away.

CDR1 and CDR2, per the germline V gene (reference sequence), are SGHNT and YYREEE. The CDR3 contains 15 residues, cysteine and phenylalanine counted. The entry retains the CDR3 DNA only, 45 bases that are in frame from base 1. V gives up 0 bases and J gives up 4 bases, and the segment between their germline ends measures 11 bases. The rearranged segments are TRBV5-4 and TRBJ2-1; TRBD2 could be the D gene, as 6 bases match. Sequences were obtained from peripheral blood. The receptor was derived from a woman aged 60-75 years with acute or convalescent COVID-19. The CDR3 has the sequence CASSLDGGSYNEQFF. The sequenced DNA: TGTGCCAGCAGCTTGGACGGGGGTTCGTACAATGAGCAGTTCTTC.